This T cell receptor beta chain was observed in a study of preoperative IRX-2 immunotherapy in early breast cancer (dated by TCRdb to the late 2010s). Regarding this clone: Its antigen remains unidentified. The record has no base qualities; no much larger clone is one base away.

The treatment or condition label corresponds to: preoperative locoregional IRX-2 cytokine immunotherapy. The samples were obtained from a phase Ib study that tested preoperative, locoregional IRX-2 cytokine immunotherapy meant to prime immune responses. Before surgery, IRX-2 was given to the donors, who were patients with early-stage breast cancer. Receptors were amplified or captured by the immunoSEQ multiplex PCR assay. Held by TCRdb, this immuneACCESS table contains in-frame sequences only and omits some clones. Under half of the omission traces to an unresolved V gene where checked; the cause of the rest is unknown. For this sample the table gives 40,000 to 45,000 clones, of which about 95% were detected only once. 1.5% to 2% of the sample rests with the top ten. The starting material was tumor tissue, obtained after IRX-2 immunotherapy. The source is a human donor with breast cancer.

The bases read TGTGCCAGTAGTCCAAGGGGAGGGGCGCACACTGAAGCTTTCTTT. Its coded protein is CASSPRGGAHTEAFF. The sequence links TRBV19 to TRBJ1-1, with a weak D call of TRBD1 (5 bases match). The germline V gene (reference sequence) provides CDR1 LNHDA and CDR2 SQIVND. The CDR3 starts with the cysteine, ends with the phenylalanine, and has 15 residues. The sequence is cut down to CDR3 DNA, 45 bases in frame from base 1. Deletion took 5 bases off V and 3 bases off J, with a span of 16 bases between the germline ends. Full variable domain (CDR3 extended with the reference TRBV19 and TRBJ1-1 proteins): DGGITQSPKYLFRKEGQNVTLSCEQNLNHDAMYWYRQDPGQGLRLIYYSQIVNDFQKGDIAEGYSVSREKKESFPLTVTSAQKNPTAFYLCASSPRGGAHTEAFFGQGTRLTVV.